The next 4 T cell receptor beta chains were all read from a single sample in a study of CD8 T cells in ankylosing spondylitis. MiXCR, run by TCRdb on the 5' RACE reads, gives a single entry per CDR3 protein. The sample holds about 250,000 distinct CDR3 sequences, about 20% seen once. Specimen: blood, either unsorted or a sorted T cell fraction (not recorded which). Source of these receptors: a male donor with ankylosing spondylitis or in good health (not recorded which).

In this sample, this clonotype turned up a few times. This chain uses TRBV29-1 with TRBJ2-1, with D uncertain. The V gene lost 0 bases and the J gene lost 1 base, with 7 bases spanning the gap. Germline CDR1 is SQVTM and CDR2 is ANQGSEA. CDR3 length: 14 amino acids. Here the CDR3 reads CSVEDEDSYNEQFF. The CDR3 DNA follows: TGCAGCGTTGAAGATGAAGATTCCTACAATGAGCAGTTCTTC.

This clonotype was recorded a few times. The rearrangement joins TRBV29-1 to TRBJ2-1; 7 positions agree with TRBD1. Germline V gene data show CDR1 as SQVTM and CDR2 as ANQGSEA. The CDR3 spans 14 residues. Germline trimming cut 2 bases from V and 7 bases from J; bases unmatched to any gene: 8. The CDR3, as DNA: TGCAGCGTTGAACCCAATGACAGGGAAAATGAGCAGTTCTTC. It is translated as CSVEPNDRENEQFF.

The chain recombines TRBV15 with TRBJ2-7; 9 nucleotides agree with TRBD2. The germline gives CDR1 LNHNV, CDR2 YYDKDF (reference sequence). Trimming cost V 0 bases and J 3 bases; bases outside gene matches: 3. The CDR3 consists of 15 residues. The CDR3 is CATSRDSGSFYEQYF. The DNA of the CDR3 is TGTGCCACCAGCAGAGATAGCGGGAGTTTCTACGAGCAGTACTTC.

This clonotype was observed a handful of times. One junction end disagrees with the germline gene, perhaps due to a read error. The chain's CDR3 is CASSSGAGHNEQFF. As DNA, the CDR3 is TGTGCTAGCAGCTCCGGGGCCGGGCACAATGAGCAGTTCTTC. The chain uses TRBV7-7 and TRBJ2-1; tentatively, D is TRBD1 or TRBD2 (5 bases each). The CDR3 spans 14 residues. Germline loops: CDR1 SSHAT, CDR2 FNYEAQ (reference sequence).